This T cell receptor (beta chain) was recovered during a study of cytomegalovirus exposure and HLA in healthy donors. Between the trimmed V and J ends, which lost 2 bases and 2 bases, there was a span of 13 bases. Germline values: CDR1 SGHTA, CDR2 FQGNSA. This CDR3 has 16 residues. Researchers ran the PCR with 60 Vbeta and 13 Jbeta primers. This table comes from immunoSEQ multiplex PCR, and its TCRdb copy is limited to in-frame clones, with some not included. The sample includes 150,000 to 200,000 clones, roughly an eighth seen only once; the top ten take approximately 7.8%. General study findings and limits: It was in a later analysis that TCR association rates were seen to vary by HLA locus, highest for DRB1 and lowest for HLA-C. Previous analysis showed most TCR beta V segments were productive about 87% or about 30% of the time.

With regard to this clone: The target antigen is unknown.

The chain combines TRBV7-2 with TRBJ1-3; no clear D gene. The receptor was derived from a man aged 50 or older in good health and CMV-seropositive. Sequencing input: PBMCs. CDR3: CASSLNRGGTGNTIYF. The CDR3, as DNA: TGTGCCAGCAGCTTAAACCGGGGAGGCACTGGAAACACCATATATTTT.